Each of the 20 T cell receptor beta chains below was sequenced from the same sample in a study of shared clonotypes between healthy human individuals (TCRdb year 2020). The library was prepared using the immunoSEQ multiplex PCR assay. TCRdb mirrors the immuneACCESS table, restricted to in-frame sequences. Some clones are absent from its copies; in checked studies, under half trace to an unresolved V gene, and the reason for the others is unknown. In all, the sample holds 2,500,000 or so clones, and approximately 93% of those were seen once. The ten top clones hold approximately 0.36% of the sample. The sample consisted of naive CD4+ T cells from PBMCs. The sample's cell subset or site label, decoded: CD45RA+ positively selected. These receptors all come from a man between 18 and 29 years old in good health. Some clones in this sample may be carry-over from other donors' samples.

The rearrangement uses TRBV11-2 and TRBJ2-7, with 9 bases lining up with TRBD2. The length of the CDR3 is 15 residues. Germline V gene lookup returns CDR1 SGHAT and CDR2 FQNNGV. Trimming took 5 bases from V and 2 from J; bases not matched to a gene: 7. CDR3 loop: CASSPTSGDTYEQYF. The DNA for the CDR3 is TGTGCCAGCAGCCCGACTAGCGGAGACACCTACGAGCAGTACTTC.

The chain combines TRBV5-6 with TRBJ1-5, with TRBD1 identical over 8 bases. V lost 5 bases to trimming and J lost 7 bases; unmatched junction nucleotides: 8. The CDR3 contains 14 residues. Per germline, CDR1 SGHDT and CDR2 YYEEEE. CDR3 coding DNA: TGTGCCAGCAGTTCCGGACAGGGCTGGCAGCCCCAGCATTTT. It specifies CASSSGQGWQPQHF. Using reference TRBV5-6 and TRBJ1-5 for the parts outside the CDR3, the full variable domain is DAGVTQSPTHLIKTRGQQVTLRCSPKSGHDTVSWYQQALGQGPQFIFQYYEEEERQRGNFPDRFSGHQFPNYSSELNVNALLLGDSALYLCASSSGQGWQPQHFGDGTRLSIL.

This sequence joins TRBV21-1 and TRBJ2-7; no check of the table's D call, TRBD1, against the DNA was made. TRBV21-1 is an annotated pseudogene. The CDR3 sequence is 18 residues long. Written as DNA, the CDR3 is TGTGCCAGCAGCAAAGGCGGACAGGGGCAACGGAGCTCCTACGAGCAGTACTTC. This translates into CASSKGGQGQRSSYEQYF.

The V gene is TRBV18, the J gene TRBJ2-3; D not resolved. V was trimmed by 1 base and J by 2 bases, leaving 10 bases between them. From germline, CDR1 is KGHSH and CDR2 LQKENI. The CDR3 is 15 amino acids. Here the CDR3 DNA reads TGTGCCAGCTCACCACGCGGTCCCCCCACAGATACGCAGTATTTT. This sequence encodes CASSPRGPPTDTQYF. Drawing the rest from reference TRBV18 and TRBJ2-3, the complete variable domain is NAGVMQNPRHLVRRRGQEARLRCSPMKGHSHVYWYRQLPEEGLKFMVYLQKENIIDESGMPKERFSAEFPKEGPSILRIQQVVRGDSAAYFCASSPRGPPTDTQYFGPGTRLTVL.

The chain uses TRBV29-1 and TRBJ2-2; TRBD2 matches 10 bases. Germline V gene sequence: CDR1 SQVTM, CDR2 ANQGSEA. V shed 8 bases, J shed 4 bases, and the junction held 7 bases outside the gene matches. The CDR3 totals 14 residues. The CDR3 sequence is CSCSGTSATGELFF. In DNA, the CDR3 is TGCAGCTGTTCGGGGACTAGCGCCACCGGGGAGCTGTTTTTT.

The chain joins TRBV2 to TRBJ1-2, with D perhaps TRBD1 (5 bases). CDR1 and CDR2 from the germline V gene are SNHLY and FYNNEI. The CDR3 loop spans 13 amino acids. Trimming removed 7 bases from V and 3 bases from J, with 12 bases in between. The CDR3 protein is CASMGPADYGYTF. For the CDR3, the DNA is TGTGCCAGCATGGGGCCGGCGGACTATGGCTACACCTTC. Together with reference TRBV2 and TRBJ1-2, the CDR3 gives the full variable domain: EPEVTQTPSHQVTQMGQEVILRCVPISNHLYFYWYRQILGQKVEFLVSFYNNEISEKSEIFDDQFSVERPDGSNFTLKIRSTKLEDSAMYFCASMGPADYGYTFGSGTRLTVV.

This chain connects TRBV18 to TRBJ1-1; D not resolved. CDR1 is KGHSH, CDR2 LQKENI, per germline. Trimming cost V 1 base and J 5 bases, with 14 bases left between them. The CDR3 is made up of 15 amino acids. CDR3 protein: CASSPLRFGWTEAFF. The CDR3, as DNA: TGTGCCAGCTCACCACTGAGGTTTGGGTGGACTGAAGCTTTCTTT.

The chain uses TRBV19 and TRBJ1-5; 12 bases are a match to TRBD1. The CDR3 sequence is 16 residues long. V was clipped by 6 bases and J by 6 bases; unmatched bases: 9. Germline V gene sequence: CDR1 LNHDA, CDR2 SQIVND (reference sequence). The CDR3 loop is CASRREGQGARQPQHF. Here the CDR3 DNA reads TGTGCCAGTAGGAGGGAGGGACAGGGGGCGCGTCAGCCCCAGCATTTT.

The rearrangement joins TRBV28 to TRBJ2-1; D perhaps matches TRBD2 (6 bases). The CDR3 extends over 14 amino acids. The V gene's germline CDR1 is MDHEN and CDR2 SYDVKM. V was trimmed by 5 bases and J by 4 bases, leaving 12 bases between them. This CDR3 reads CASSPAGTYNEQFF. CDR3 coding DNA: TGTGCCAGCAGTCCGGCCGGGACTTACAATGAGCAGTTCTTC.

This chain joins TRBV7-2 and TRBJ2-3, with D unclear. CDR1 and CDR2 from the germline V gene are SGHTA and FQGNSA. CDR3 length: 17 residues. Deletions cut 0 bases from V and 3 bases from J, with 16 bases between. CDR3 protein: CASSLAESGRGTDTQYF. CDR3 nucleotides: TGTGCCAGCAGCTTAGCGGAGTCAGGTCGAGGAACAGATACGCAGTATTTT.

The chain links TRBV7-3 to TRBJ2-7, with 11 bases lining up with TRBD1. This CDR3 region has 15 residues. The trim removed 4 bases at V and 2 bases at J, leaving 4 bases unmatched. CDR1 and CDR2 (germline): SGHTA, FQGTGA. The chain's CDR3 is CASSSGQGAAYEQYF. DNA of the CDR3: TGTGCCAGCAGCTCCGGACAGGGGGCAGCCTACGAGCAGTACTTC.

The chain combines TRBV7-2 with TRBJ2-2; D not certain. Germline CDR1 SGHTA, CDR2 FQGNSA. The CDR3 length is 13 residues. The V end was cut by 4 bases, the J end by 4 bases, with 7 bases between. For the CDR3, the DNA is TGTGCCAGCAGCTCCGACCCCACCGGGGAGCTGTTTTTT. Translated: CASSSDPTGELFF.

The chain has TRBV9 and TRBJ2-7; tentative D call: TRBD1 (6 bases). Germline loops: CDR1 SGDLS, CDR2 YYNGEE. The CDR3 contains 17 residues. Trimming pared 0 bases from V and 2 bases from J, leaving 18 bases between. The CDR3 protein is CASSVGPTGNVAYEQYF. CDR3 in DNA: TGTGCCAGCAGCGTAGGCCCTACAGGGAACGTGGCCTACGAGCAGTACTTC.

The J gene is TRBJ1-2, the V gene TRBV19; possible D gene TRBD1, 6 bases. This CDR3 spans 13 amino acids. V dropped 6 bases and J dropped 6 bases, with 14 bases sitting between them. CDR1 is LNHDA, CDR2 SQIVND, per germline (reference sequence). The CDR3 bases are TGTGCCAGTAGCCCAACAGGGTTGGATGGCTACACCTTC. It encodes CASSPTGLDGYTF. Drawing the rest from reference TRBV19 and TRBJ1-2, the complete variable domain is DGGITQSPKYLFRKEGQNVTLSCEQNLNHDAMYWYRQDPGQGLRLIYYSQIVNDFQKGDIAEGYSVSREKKESFPLTVTSAQKNPTAFYLCASSPTGLDGYTFGSGTRLTVV.

This clone was detected only once. The V call is TRBV19, the J call TRBJ1-4, with 8 nucleotides matching TRBD1. V dropped 3 bases and J dropped 8; count of bases not matched to a gene: 8. From germline, CDR1 is LNHDA and CDR2 SQIVND (reference sequence). The CDR3 runs to 15 residues. The CDR3 DNA is TGTGCCAGTAGTATCGGAGGCAGGGGGCAAGAAAAACTGTTTTTT. It encodes CASSIGGRGQEKLFF. Using reference TRBV19 and TRBJ1-4 for the parts outside the CDR3, the full variable domain is DGGITQSPKYLFRKEGQNVTLSCEQNLNHDAMYWYRQDPGQGLRLIYYSQIVNDFQKGDIAEGYSVSREKKESFPLTVTSAQKNPTAFYLCASSIGGRGQEKLFFGSGTQLSVL.

V usage is TRBV5-1 and J usage is TRBJ2-7; no clear D. Trimming cost V 2 bases and J 3 bases, with 18 bases left between them. Per germline, CDR1 SGHRS and CDR2 YFSETQ. The CDR3 runs to 16 residues. DNA of the CDR3: TGCGCCAGCAGCTTAGGCGTGGGATTGGGCTACTACGAGCAGTACTTC. Translating gives CASSLGVGLGYYEQYF.

J is TRBJ2-1 and V is TRBV4-1, with D hard to call. The CDR3 consists of 11 residues. Trimming took 2 bases from V and 8 from J, leaving 4 bases between them. Germline V gene sequence: CDR1 MGHRA, CDR2 YSYEKL. CDR3 residues: CASSQSDEQFF. CDR3 DNA sequence: TGCGCCAGCAGCCAAAGTGATGAGCAGTTCTTC.

This clone has only one observation. V usage is TRBV18 and J usage is TRBJ2-7; D perhaps matches TRBD1 (5 bases). Deletions cut 5 bases from V and 3 bases from J, with 11 bases between. Per germline, CDR1 KGHSH and CDR2 LQKENI. This CDR3 comprises 13 residues. The CDR3 DNA sequence: TGTGCCAGCTCAAGCGAACAGGACTACGAGCAGTACTTC. Amino acids: CASSSEQDYEQYF.

This chain connects TRBV5-6 to TRBJ2-6; TRBD1 matches at 7 bases. This CDR3 has 16 amino acids. Losses at the gene ends were 0 bases for V and 4 bases for J; bases not matched to a gene: 4. Germline assignment: CDR1 SGHDT and CDR2 YYEEEE. CDR3 amino acids: CASSLAQGLGANVLTF. The CDR3 DNA follows: TGTGCCAGCAGCTTGGCACAGGGGCTGGGGGCCAACGTCCTGACTTTC.

The chain uses TRBV10-3 and TRBJ2-7; 8 bases are shared with TRBD1. Germline V gene lookup returns CDR1 ENHRY and CDR2 SYGVKD. The ends lost 10 bases at V and 3 bases at J; junction bases unmatched: 5. The CDR3 covers 12 residues. CDR3 sequence: CATGTGVYEQYF. As DNA, the CDR3 is TGTGCCACCGGGACAGGCGTCTACGAGCAGTACTTC.